This T cell receptor (beta chain) was found in a study of breast tumors, draining lymph nodes, adjacent tissues. Regarding the study as a whole: Tumor TCR diversity was below lymph nodes but above nontumor tissue. The lymph node origin of tumor T cells was framed as consistent with a hypothesis, not demonstrated. Tumor and nontumor repertoires were significantly more similar in luminal-like than in basal-like breast cancer. Findings are consistent with lymph node origin and intratumoral expansion of most tumor T cells.

V shed 5 bases and J shed 12 bases, with 17 bases lying between them. CDR3 length equals 12 residues. From germline, CDR1 is GTSNPN and CDR2 SVGIG (reference sequence). Axillary draining lymph nodes of breast cancer patients supplied the node samples. Note on this clonotype: Antigen unknown.

TCRdb reanalysed the multiplex PCR reads using MiXCR and keeps one entry per CDR3 protein. The table shows some 100,000 distinct CDR3 sequences, with less than 25% occurring only once. The gene calls are TRBV30 and TRBJ2-1; D is possibly TRBD2 (5 bases). Source material: axillary lymph node tissue. This clonotype was obtained from a female donor with breast cancer. Some clones in this sample may be carry-over from other donors' samples. CDR3 nucleotide sequence: TGTGCCTGGGCTGGCACGGGATGGGTGCAGTTCTTC. It codes for CAWAGTGWVQFF.